These 15 T cell receptor beta chains were all obtained from the same sample, sequenced in a study of regulatory T cells in long-lasting Graves disease. Construction of TCR beta libraries relied on iRepertoire HTBI primers and on Arm-PCR targeting CDR3 regions. In TCRdb, the multiplex PCR reads were re-called with MiXCR into one record per CDR3 protein. Of hundreds of thousands of distinct CDR3 sequences in the sample, less than 20% were seen once. This sample's time point: newly diagnosed GD, antithyroid drugs for less than 3 months. PBMC RNA was the source of the TCR library. These same records also appear under a second study, on T cells in Graves' hyperthyroidism and ophthalmopathy.

The sample consisted of peripheral blood mononuclear cells (PBMCs), taken at new diagnosis, from a patient treated with antithyroid drugs. These receptors all come from a woman in her twenties or thirties with Graves disease.

This clonotype has more than one count but fewer than ten. This rearrangement joins TRBV7-9 to TRBJ2-3; 10 bases are a match to TRBD2. The V gene end was trimmed by 10 bases and the J gene end by 4 bases; junction bases not matched to a gene: 5. The CDR3 runs to 13 residues. Germline CDR1 and CDR2: SEHNR and FQNEAQ (reference sequence). The CDR3 DNA follows: TGTGCCACTAAGGGGACTAGCGCAGATACGCAGTATTTT. It encodes CATKGTSADTQYF.

The sample holds a few counts of this clonotype. The chain uses TRBV6-9 and TRBJ1-5; D is possibly TRBD1 (5 bases). CDR1 is MNHGY and CDR2 is SVAAGI in the germline V gene. The length of the CDR3 is 14 residues. The V end lost 4 bases, the J end lost 6 bases, and 13 bases lay between the germline ends. The CDR3, as DNA: TGTGCCAGCAGTTCCTCGGGGGGTATTCAGCCCCAGCATTTT. As protein: CASSSSGGIQPQHF.

Many counts were recorded for this clonotype. This chain uses TRBV24-1 with TRBJ1-2, with 7 bases fitting TRBD1. Germline CDR1 is KGHDR and CDR2 is SFDVKD. CDR3 length: 15 residues. V lost 5 bases and J lost 3; bases outside the gene matches: 8. For the CDR3, the DNA is TGTGCCACCAGTGGAGGGGGTACAGGGGACTATGGCTACACCTTC. Protein: CATSGGGTGDYGYTF.

V is TRBV20-1 and J is TRBJ1-1, with a tentative D call TRBD1 (6 bases). This CDR3 comprises 13 residues. The V gene's germline CDR1 is DFQATT and CDR2 SNEGSKA (reference sequence). V was cut by 6 bases and J by 4 bases, with 15 bases left in between. The CDR3 region has the DNA TGCAGTGCAGGAGGGGGGAAGGGCACTGAAGCTTTCTTT. It specifies CSAGGGKGTEAFF.

This clonotype was seen ten or more times. This chain uses TRBV20-1 with TRBJ1-1; a weak D match, TRBD1 (5 bases). The CDR3 is 15 amino acids. Germline CDR1 and CDR2: DFQATT and SNEGSKA (reference sequence). Trimming cost V 2 bases and J 0 bases, with 13 bases left between them. CDR3 in DNA: TGCAGTGCTAGAACCCCTGGGGCCGTGAACACTGAAGCTTTCTTT. Its translation is CSARTPGAVNTEAFF.

The V call is TRBV7-9, the J call TRBJ2-3, with 15 bases that match TRBD2. The CDR3 sequence is 19 residues long. Germline trimming cut 6 bases from V and 3 bases from J; bases unmatched to any gene: 13. The germline V gene has CDR1 SEHNR and CDR2 FQNEAQ (reference sequence). CDR3 loop: CASRGTGTSGRWRTDTQYF. The CDR3 DNA reads TGTGCCAGCAGAGGTACCGGGACTAGCGGGAGGTGGAGGACAGATACGCAGTATTTT.

A remark on this clonotype: A read error may explain this, as a much larger clone is one base away. This rearrangement joins TRBV28 to TRBJ1-1; possibly TRBD1 for D (5 bases). CDR3 length equals 16 residues. The ends were cut back, 7 bases at V and 7 bases at J, with 25 bases in the middle. CDR1 and CDR2 (germline): MDHEN, SYDVKM. In nucleotides, the CDR3 is TGTGCCAGCAAGTCCCAAAGGACGGGGGAAAAGGGTGAAGCTTTCTTT. Residues: CASKSQRTGEKGEAFF.

A remark on this clonotype: At one boundary the junction diverges from the germline segment, which might be a read error. The chain joins TRBV11-3 to TRBJ2-7, with 9 bases lining up with TRBD1. There are 18 residues in the CDR3. The V gene's germline CDR1 is SGHNT and CDR2 YENEEA. CDR3 sequence reads: CASSLASLRDREAHEQHF. The DNA of the CDR3 is TGTGCCAGCAGCTTAGCTAGCCTCCGGGACAGGGAAGCCCACGAGCAGCACTTC.

This clonotype was detected a few times. The CDR3 loop reads CASGLLPPPNSPLHF. Written as DNA, the CDR3 is TGTGCCAGCGGACTGCTTCCCCCTCCGAATTCACCCCTCCACTTT. The chain joins TRBV3-1 to TRBJ1-6; no clear D. Germline V lookup: CDR1 LGHDT, CDR2 YNNKEL (reference sequence). The CDR3 is made up of 15 amino acids. V was clipped by 8 bases and J by 7 bases, with 18 bases between them.

This clonotype was detected ten times or more. The chain carries TRBV28 and TRBJ1-6, with D possibly matching TRBD1 (5 bases). Germline V gene sequence: CDR1 MDHEN, CDR2 SYDVKM. V was clipped by 6 bases and J by 7 bases, with 13 bases between them. This CDR3 spans 14 amino acids. The CDR3 spells CASRQGFLNSPLHF. The CDR3 DNA sequence: TGTGCCAGCAGGCAGGGTTTCTTGAATTCACCCCTCCACTTT.

This clonotype was seen a handful of times. This chain connects TRBV6-1 to TRBJ1-5; possibly TRBD1 for D (5 bases). The CDR3 has 17 residues. Trimming shortened V by 7 bases and J by 0 bases, and 19 bases separated the two germline ends. Germline V gene sequence: CDR1 MNHNS, CDR2 SASEGT. CDR3 amino acids: CASTRDQRGYSNQPQHF. CDR3 nucleotides: TGTGCCAGCACGAGAGATCAAAGGGGATATAGCAATCAGCCCCAGCATTTT.

The rearrangement links TRBV9 to TRBJ1-1; 8 bases agree with TRBD1. This CDR3 has 15 amino acids. CDR1 is SGDLS, CDR2 YYNGEE, per germline. Trimming at V came to 4 bases and at J to 3 bases, leaving 8 bases not matched to a gene. DNA for the CDR3: TGTGCCAGCAGCCCGAGGGACAGGTCCTACACTGAAGCTTTCTTT. It is translated as CASSPRDRSYTEAFF.

This clonotype showed up just a few times. The V call is TRBV3-1, the J call TRBJ1-6; 9 positions match TRBD1. The CDR3 has 15 amino acids. V shed 3 bases and J 10 bases; nucleotides not matched to a gene: 7. Germline CDR1 and CDR2: LGHDT and YNNKEL (reference sequence). Here the CDR3 DNA reads TGTGCCAGCAGCCAGTCCGGGACAGGGAAATCACCCCTCCACTTT. It codes for CASSQSGTGKSPLHF.

This clonotype showed up just a few times. The chain combines TRBV19 with TRBJ2-1; 9 nucleotides agree with TRBD2. Trimming took 0 bases from V and 3 from J; bases not matched to a gene: 3. The V gene's germline CDR1 is LNHDA and CDR2 SQIVND (reference sequence). The CDR3 is 16 residues long. The CDR3 protein is CASSIDLAGLYNEQFF. The CDR3 DNA follows: TGTGCCAGTAGTATAGATCTAGCGGGACTCTACAATGAGCAGTTCTTC.

The chain has TRBV5-1 and TRBJ2-1, with TRBD1 identical over 9 bases. The V segment lost 4 bases and the J segment 0 bases; nucleotides outside the gene matches: 8. This CDR3 spans 17 amino acids. Germline values: CDR1 SGHRS, CDR2 YFSETQ. CDR3 in DNA: TGCGCCAGCAGCGGAATACCGGGACAGGGCTCCTACAATGAGCAGTTCTTC. As protein: CASSGIPGQGSYNEQFF.